The rows below give T cell receptor beta chains drawn from one sample of a study of shared clonotypes between healthy human individuals. The protocol was immunoSEQ multiplex PCR, while the TCRdb copy is restricted to in-frame clones and leaves out a portion. The sample includes 2 million to 2.5 million clones, more than 85% of them seen just once. The sequencing input was naive CD4+ T cells from PBMCs. These receptors came from a man between 18 and 29 years old in good health. Some clones in this sample may be carry-over from other donors' samples. Both conserved end residues are part of each CDR3. A D gene is named only where the DNA matches it firmly. The size entry is marked missing in some rows and otherwise reads once, few, many or a size class.

V gene	D gene	J gene	clone size	CDR3 DNA	CDR3 protein
TRBV5-1	.	TRBJ1-2	.	TGCGCCAGCAGCTTGGAAGGGAGGAGCTATGGCTACACCTTC	CASSLEGRSYGYTF
TRBV4-1	.	TRBJ2-7	few	TGCGCCAGCAGCTCCGAGGCCAGCAGGAGCTCCTACGAGCAGTACTTC	CASSSEASRSSYEQYF
TRBV9	.	TRBJ2-1	.	TGTGCCAGCAGCGCACCGGCGGCGGAAGTCTCTCTCTACAATGAGCAGTTCTTC	CASSAPAAEVSLYNEQFF
TRBV7-7	.	TRBJ2-7	.	TGTGCCAGCAGCTTAGAAGGCGGGATTCAGGGGACCTACGAGCAGTACTTC	CASSLEGGIQGTYEQYF
TRBV6-5	.	TRBJ1-3	.	TGTGCCGCCCAATCTGGAAACACCATATATTTT	CAAQSGNTIYF
TRBV19	.	TRBJ2-7	once	TGTGCCAGTAGCTGGACTGGGGGTAGCGAGCAGTACTTC	CASSWTGGSEQYF
TRBV6-1	.	TRBJ2-7	.	TGTGCCAGCACTGGGGGGAACAACCCCCACGAGCAGTACTTC	CASTGGNNPHEQYF
TRBV5-4	.	TRBJ1-4	.	TGTGCCAGCAGCTTGCAGTCGGGGTGGAGTAATGAAAAACTGTTTTTT	CASSLQSGWSNEKLFF
TRBV7-3	TRBD2	TRBJ2-2	.	TGTGCCAGCAGTTCGGGACTACCCGGGGAGCTGTTTTTT	CASSSGLPGELFF
TRBV6-5	TRBD2	TRBJ2-5	.	TGTGCCAGCAGTTACTCGAGCCTAGCGGGGGAGACCCAGTACTTC	CASSYSSLAGETQYF
TRBV10-3	TRBD1	TRBJ1-2	.	TGTGCCAATCGACAGGGTATGGCTAACTATGGCTACACCTTC	CANRQGMANYGYTF
TRBV7-3	TRBD1	TRBJ2-7	.	TGTGCCAGCAGCCCATCAGGGACAGTGAGCTCCTACGAGCAGTACTTC	CASSPSGTVSSYEQYF
TRBV30	.	TRBJ2-7	.	TGTGCCTGGAGTGGCCCTACTAGCCAGGGCTCCTACGAGCAGTACTTC	CAWSGPTSQGSYEQYF
TRBV9	.	TRBJ1-1	.	TGTGCCAGCAGCGCGAGGGTTACCAACACTGAAGCTTTCTTT	CASSARVTNTEAFF
TRBV5-1	TRBD1	TRBJ1-1	few	TGCGCCAGCAGCTTGATGGACAGGGCGGGTGAAGCTTTCTTT	CASSLMDRAGEAFF
TRBV5-1	TRBD2	TRBJ2-7	.	TGCGCCAGCAGCAAAGGATACTCTAGCGGAAGACTCTACGAGCAGTACTTC	CASSKGYSSGRLYEQYF
TRBV28	.	TRBJ1-4	.	TGTGCCAGCAGTTTATCTCCGGGACCGGCTGAAAAACTGTTTTTT	CASSLSPGPAEKLFF
TRBV4-2	.	TRBJ2-1	.	TGTGCCAGCAGCCAAGTGAACACAGCTTCCTACAATGAGCAGTTCTTC	CASSQVNTASYNEQFF
TRBV6-1	.	TRBJ1-3	.	TGTGCCAGCTCCGTCGGGGCCATATATTTT	CASSVGAIYF
TRBV5-6	.	TRBJ1-3	.	TGTGCCAGCGGTCCTTGGGCGGCCTCTGGAAACACCATATATTTT	CASGPWAASGNTIYF
TRBV6-1	TRBD1	TRBJ2-2	.	TGTGCCAGCAGTGAACAGGGGGTTGCCGGGGAGCTGTTTTTT	CASSEQGVAGELFF
TRBV7-3	TRBD1	TRBJ2-1	.	TGTGCCAGCAGCCGGACAGGGGAAGGTATTCCAAGCTCCTACAATGAGCAGTTCTTC	CASSRTGEGIPSSYNEQFF
TRBV6-1	.	TRBJ2-7	.	TGTGCCAGCAGTGGTGTGACAGCATCCTACGAGCAGTACTTC	CASSGVTASYEQYF
TRBV6-5	TRBD1	TRBJ2-7	once	TGTGCCAGCAGTTACCAGGGACAGGGAAACGTGTACGAGCAGTACTTC	CASSYQGQGNVYEQYF
TRBV11-2	TRBD1	TRBJ1-2	once	TGTGCCAGCAGCTTAGCCTCCGGGACAGGCCCTCTCTTC	CASSLASGTGPLF
TRBV4-3	TRBD2	TRBJ2-7	.	TGCGCCAGCAGCCAAGAAATCGCGGGAGACTACGAGCAGTACTTC	CASSQEIAGDYEQYF
TRBV10-3	TRBD2	TRBJ2-2	few	TGTGCCATCAGTGACACTAGCGCGAACACCGGGGAGCTGTTTTTT	CAISDTSANTGELFF
TRBV5-4	.	TRBJ2-4	.	TGTGCCAGCAGCTTGTATGTGGGGACCAAAAACATTCAGTACTTC	CASSLYVGTKNIQYF
TRBV2	.	TRBJ2-3	.	TGTGCCAGCCACCTGATTGCCGGGACCCAGAGCACAGATACGCAGTATTTT	CASHLIAGTQSTDTQYF
TRBV4-1	TRBD1	TRBJ2-5	.	TGCGCCAGCAGCCAAGTTGGGACAGCCCTTCAAGAGACCCAGTACTTC	CASSQVGTALQETQYF
TRBV11-2	.	TRBJ2-7	.	TGTGCCAGCAGCTTGACCGCGGGCACCTACGAGCAGTACTTC	CASSLTAGTYEQYF
TRBV6-5	.	TRBJ1-1	.	TGTGCCAGCAGTTACTCCGAAAGAAGGAACACTGAAGCTTTCTTT	CASSYSERRNTEAFF
TRBV30	TRBD2	TRBJ2-1	.	TGTGCCTGGAGTCCCGGACTAGTTGGTGAGCAGTTCTTC	CAWSPGLVGEQFF
TRBV27	TRBD1	TRBJ1-5	.	TGTGCCAGCAGTTTGATGGGACAGGGGGCGCGGAGAGGTCAGCCCCAGCATTTT	CASSLMGQGARRGQPQHF
TRBV6-6	TRBD2	TRBJ2-7	.	TGTGCCAGCAGTGGACCCCCGGCGGGAGGGCCTTACGAGCAGTACTTC	CASSGPPAGGPYEQYF
TRBV28	.	TRBJ1-5	once	TGTGCCAGCAGTTCCCGCCGTGGGTATCAGCCCCAGCATTTT	CASSSRRGYQPQHF
TRBV10-1	.	TRBJ2-3	.	TGCGCCAGCAGTGGGAGGACTCTGGGGGATACGCAGTATTTT	CASSGRTLGDTQYF
TRBV6-1	.	TRBJ2-1	.	TGTGCCAGCAGTGCTCGGGGACGCGATGAGCAGTTCTTC	CASSARGRDEQFF
TRBV28	.	TRBJ2-5	.	TGTGCCACGAGTCGACAGGTACAAGAGACCCAGTACTTC	CATSRQVQETQYF
TRBV4-1	.	TRBJ2-3	.	TGCGCCAGCAGCCAAGATCGCCCGGGAGTGTCAGATACGCAGTATTTT	CASSQDRPGVSDTQYF
TRBV7-9	.	TRBJ1-2	.	TGTGCCAGCAGCTTTCATTTCACGACAGGAAGATCCTATGGCTACACCTTC	CASSFHFTTGRSYGYTF
TRBV18	.	TRBJ1-1	.	TGTGCCAGCTCCCTCCGGGCCGAGAACACTGAAGCTTTCTTT	CASSLRAENTEAFF
TRBV25-1	.	TRBJ2-3	.	TGTGCCAGCACCCCGTCGGAGGGGCTCACAGATACGCAGTATTTT	CASTPSEGLTDTQYF
TRBV30	TRBD1	TRBJ1-1	few	TGTGCCGGGGACAGGGGGAACACTGAAGCTTTCTTT	CAGDRGNTEAFF
TRBV2	TRBD2	TRBJ2-3	.	TGTGCCAGCGCGCTAGCGGGGAACCCCACAGATACGCAGTATTTT	CASALAGNPTDTQYF
TRBV5-6	.	TRBJ2-7	.	TGTGCCAGCAGCTTGGTAGGGACTGCACACTTAGATGGTTCCTACGAGCAGTACTTC	CASSLVGTAHLDGSYEQYF
TRBV28	.	TRBJ1-3	.	TGTGCCAGCAGTTTGGCAGACGGATACTCTGGAAACACCATATATTTT	CASSLADGYSGNTIYF
TRBV28	TRBD2	TRBJ2-5	.	TGTGCCAGCAGTTTATCTATCGGGACTAGCGGGAAGTACCAAGAGACCCAGTACTTC	CASSLSIGTSGKYQETQYF
TRBV2	.	TRBJ2-7	.	TGTGCCAGCACCCCCAAGTTGGGGGCGGCCAGCTCCTACGAGCAGTACTTC	CASTPKLGAASSYEQYF